This T cell receptor beta chain was identified during a study of lymphopenia after photon versus proton radiotherapy. Overall study findings and caveats: Only patients who died were analyzed for survival; proton advantage is unproven. Photon-treated patients lost naive T cells and TCR diversity; proton-treated stayed stable.

Measured with immunoSEQ multiplex PCR; TCRdb has only the in-frame clones, and not every one. The sample consists of over 50,000 clones, more than 75% of them appearing once. Concerning this clone: Its antigen remains unidentified.

Germline V gene lookup returns CDR1 DFQATT and CDR2 SNEGSKA (reference sequence). The CDR3 runs to 11 residues. The V end was cut by 6 bases, the J end by 5 bases, with 10 bases between. This chain links TRBV20-1 with TRBJ1-1; D gene unclear. The sequencing here drew on peripheral blood, taken from a patient treated with photon-based radiotherapy. The TCR comes from a man aged 35-49 years with gastric cancer. CDR3: CSADGGTEAFF. In DNA, the CDR3 is TGCAGTGCGGACGGTGGGACTGAAGCTTTCTTT.